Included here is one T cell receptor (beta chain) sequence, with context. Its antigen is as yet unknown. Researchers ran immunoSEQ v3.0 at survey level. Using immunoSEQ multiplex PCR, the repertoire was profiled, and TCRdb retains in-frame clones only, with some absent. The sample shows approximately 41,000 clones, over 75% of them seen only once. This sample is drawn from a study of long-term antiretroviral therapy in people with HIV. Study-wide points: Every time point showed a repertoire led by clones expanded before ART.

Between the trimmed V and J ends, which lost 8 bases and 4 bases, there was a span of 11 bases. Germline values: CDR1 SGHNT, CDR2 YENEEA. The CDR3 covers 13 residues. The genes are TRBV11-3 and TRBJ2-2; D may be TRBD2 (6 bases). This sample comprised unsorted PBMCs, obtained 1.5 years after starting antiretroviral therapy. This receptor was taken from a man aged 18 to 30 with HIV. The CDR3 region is CASRRGTTGELFF. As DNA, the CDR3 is TGTGCCAGCCGGCGCGGGACCACCGGGGAGCTGTTTTTT. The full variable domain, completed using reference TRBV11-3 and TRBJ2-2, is EAGVVQSPRYKIIEKKQPVAFWCNPISGHNTLYWYLQNLGQGPELLIRYENEEAVDDSQLPKDRFSAERLKGVDSTLKIQPAELGDSAVYLCASRRGTTGELFFGEGSRLTVL.